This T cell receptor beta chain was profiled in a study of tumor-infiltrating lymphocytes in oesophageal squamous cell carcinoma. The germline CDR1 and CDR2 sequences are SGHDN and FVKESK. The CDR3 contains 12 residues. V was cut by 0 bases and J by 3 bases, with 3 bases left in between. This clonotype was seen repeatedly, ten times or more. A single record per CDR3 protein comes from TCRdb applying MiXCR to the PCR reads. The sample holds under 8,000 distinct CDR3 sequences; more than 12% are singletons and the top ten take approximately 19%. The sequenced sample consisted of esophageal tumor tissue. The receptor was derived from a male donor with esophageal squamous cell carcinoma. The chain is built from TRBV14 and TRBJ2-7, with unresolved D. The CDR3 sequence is CASSQDSYEQYF. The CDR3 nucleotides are TGTGCCAGCAGCCAAGACAGCTACGAGCAGTACTTC.